Listed below are T cell receptor delta chains from one sample, sequenced in a study of Vδ1+ human thymocytes. TCRdb ran CATT on the multiplex PCR reads. This table has about 55,000 delta-chain clones, roughly 15% appearing once. The sequenced sample consisted of Vdelta1+ gamma-delta thymocytes from the thymus. Every receptor here comes from a boy younger than two who had congenital heart surgery. CDR3s include the opening cysteine and the closing phenylalanine or tryptophan. Each record gives: J gene, clone size, V gene, D gene, CDR3 protein, CDR3 DNA. A D gene is named only where the DNA matches it firmly. Size values are once, few and many counts, or a class for expanded clones, and some rows have none.

J: TRDJ2
size: -
V: TRDV1
D: -
CDR3: CALGPHSYVGTGRTAQLFF
DNA: TGTGCTCTTGGGCCCCACTCCTACGTGGGTACTGGGAGGACAGCACAACTCTTCTTT

J: TRDJ1
size: -
V: TRDV1
D: TRDD3
CDR3: CALGDTDWGIRHLDKLIF
DNA: TGTGCTCTTGGGGATACGGACTGGGGGATACGCCACCTCGATAAACTCATCTTT

J: TRDJ1
size: few
V: TRDV1
D: TRDD3
CDR3: CALGEHLLPLGDPTDKLIF
DNA: TGTGCTCTTGGGGAACATCTTCTACCTCTGGGGGACCCGACCGATAAACTCATCTTT

J: TRDJ1
size: few
V: TRDV1
D: TRDD3
CDR3: CALGGLLGGYRIYTDKLIF
DNA: TGTGCTCTTGGGGGACTTCTTGGGGGATACCGGATTTACACCGATAAACTCATCTTT

J: TRDJ1
size: few
V: TRDV1
D: -
CDR3: CALGEASFSFPRGPNTDKLIF
DNA: TGTGCTCTTGGGGAAGCCAGTTTTTCCTTCCCCCGGGGACCTAACACCGATAAACTCATCTTT

J: TRDJ1
size: few
V: TRDV1
D: TRDD3
CDR3: CALGELGQYWGTNTDKLIF
DNA: TGTGCTCTTGGGGAACTGGGGCAGTACTGGGGGACAAACACCGATAAACTCATCTTT

J: TRDJ1
size: few
V: TRDV1
D: TRDD3
CDR3: CALGELRRGIRPGYTDKLIF
DNA: TGTGCTCTTGGGGAACTAAGGAGGGGGATACGCCCCGGGTACACCGATAAACTCATCTTT

J: TRDJ1
size: -
V: TRDV1
D: TRDD3
CDR3: CALGERFLEYWGPRRATDKLIF
DNA: TGTGCTCTTGGGGAACGGTTCCTAGAGTACTGGGGGCCTCGGAGGGCCACCGATAAACTCATCTTT

J: TRDJ1
size: few
V: TRDV1
D: TRDD3
CDR3: CALGANPAFTGGHHTDKLIF
DNA: TGTGCTCTTGGTGCTAATCCGGCTTTTACTGGGGGCCACCACACCGATAAACTCATCTTT

J: TRDJ1
size: few
V: TRDV1
D: TRDD3
CDR3: CALGERSHLYWGIRGGDKLIF
DNA: TGTGCTCTTGGGGAACGCTCCCACCTGTACTGGGGGATACGCGGGGGTGATAAACTCATCTTT

J: TRDJ1
size: -
V: TRDV1
D: TRDD3
CDR3: CALGGAWLGDTDKLIF
DNA: TGTGCTCTTGGGGGCGCCTGGCTGGGGGATACCGATAAACTCATCTTT

J: TRDJ1
size: few
V: TRDV1
D: TRDD2
CDR3: CALGAPPSYFEIPDKLIF
DNA: TGTGCTCTTGGGGCCCCGCCTTCCTACTTTGAGATACCCGATAAACTCATCTTT